The 13 T cell receptor beta chains given below trace back to one sample, sequenced in a study of blood T cell repertoires in COVID-19. The repertoire was sequenced with immunoSEQ multiplex PCR; TCRdb's copy has only in-frame clones and lacks some. This sample has approximately 160,000 clones, with approximately 79% found just once. The specimen was PBMCs or T cells enriched from blood (not recorded which). All receptors derive from a man aged 50 or older who had recovered from COVID-19.

This clone was recorded a few times. CDR3 sequence (DNA): TGTGCCAGCAGCCCCACGGCGGGTCAAAAAGCTTTCTTT. Translated: CASSPTAGQKAFF. This rearrangement joins TRBV7-6 to TRBJ1-1; D is uncertain. Trimming removed 5 bases at V and 9 bases at J, with 16 bases between. The CDR3 is made up of 13 amino acids. Germline CDR1 SGHVS, CDR2 FNYEAQ.

Regarding this clone: Germline and junction disagree at one end, which may indicate a read error. This rearrangement joins TRBV6-6 to TRBJ2-5; maybe TRBD2 (5 bases). The length of the CDR3 is 15 residues. Germline lookup yields CDR1 MNHNY and CDR2 SVGAGI (reference sequence). The CDR3 spells CASNYPPGLQETQYF. CDR3 in DNA: TGTGCCAGCAATTACCCTCCGGGATTACAAGAGACCCAGTACTTC.

The gene calls are TRBV19 and TRBJ2-7, with 7 bases that match TRBD2. V dropped 6 bases and J dropped 0; count of bases not matched to a gene: 11. Germline CDR1 LNHDA, CDR2 SQIVND (reference sequence). The CDR3 has 16 amino acids. CDR3 region: CASSGRQQATSYEQYF. The CDR3 region has the DNA TGTGCCAGTAGCGGGAGGCAGCAGGCCACCTCCTACGAGCAGTACTTC.

This clone was observed a handful of times. V is TRBV24-1 and J is TRBJ1-1; 8 bases are shared with TRBD1. Germline V CDR1 and CDR2: KGHDR, SFDVKD. This CDR3 has 16 residues. The V gene end was trimmed by 3 bases and the J gene end by 0 bases; junction bases not matched to a gene: 5. The CDR3 loop is CATSDADRGLNTEAFF. CDR3 nucleotides: TGTGCCACCAGTGATGCCGACAGGGGCCTGAACACTGAAGCTTTCTTT.

The chain employs TRBV14 and TRBJ2-1; D not certain. V was pared by 0 bases and J by 8 bases, with 14 bases between. From germline, CDR1 is SGHDN and CDR2 FVKESK. The CDR3 has 15 residues. The CDR3 nucleotides read TGTGCCAGCAGCCAAGAACGGCTGACTTGGGATGAGCAGTTCTTC. It specifies CASSQERLTWDEQFF.

The V call is TRBV9, the J call TRBJ1-3, with D possibly matching TRBD1 (5 bases). The ends were cut back, 0 bases at V and 3 bases at J, with 16 bases in the middle. Germline V gene data show CDR1 as SGDLS and CDR2 as YYNGEE. This CDR3 region has 17 residues. Here the CDR3 DNA reads TGTGCCAGCAGCGTAGACTTCGGGGGGGGAGGTGGAAACACCATATATTTT. It is translated as CASSVDFGGGGGNTIYF.

The chain has TRBV5-1 and TRBJ1-1, with D hard to call. V gave up 4 bases and J gave up 0 bases, with 16 bases separating them. CDR3 size: 16 residues. In germline, CDR1 is SGHRS, CDR2 YFSETQ. CDR3 in amino acids: CASSGGYSGVNTEAFF. CDR3 sequence (DNA): TGCGCCAGCAGCGGCGGGTACTCCGGAGTGAACACTGAAGCTTTCTTT.

This chain links TRBV6-2 or TRBV6-3 with TRBJ1-5, with TRBD1 identical over 10 bases. Germline V CDR1 and CDR2: MNHEY, SVGEGT. CDR3 length equals 14 residues. The J segment lost 7 bases and the V segment lost 4 bases, leaving 4 bases of the junction unmatched. The CDR3, as DNA: TGTGCCAGCAGTTTGACAGGGGGCTGGCAGCCCCAGCATTTT. Amino acid sequence: CASSLTGGWQPQHF.

The V call is TRBV5-6, the J call TRBJ2-7; 8 bases match TRBD1. Germline CDR1 SGHDT, CDR2 YYEEEE. This CDR3 has 16 amino acids. After removal of 5 bases from V and 2 bases from J, the junction contained 12 bases not matched to a gene. CDR3 loop: CASSQIRDRTTYEQYF. The CDR3 nucleotides read TGTGCCAGCAGTCAAATCCGGGACAGGACCACCTACGAGCAGTACTTC.

This rearrangement joins TRBV7-9 to TRBJ1-6; D is possibly TRBD1 (5 bases). Trimming took off 1 base at V and 9 bases at J, with 13 bases between the two ends. Germline CDR1 SEHNR, CDR2 FQNEAQ (reference sequence). CDR3 size: 15 residues. The CDR3 DNA reads TGTGCCAGCAGCTTAGATATGAGGGGAGGTTCACCCCTCCACTTT. Its protein product is CASSLDMRGGSPLHF.

The chain employs TRBV11-3 and TRBJ2-1, with TRBD1 matching 12 bases. CDR3 length equals 15 residues. Trimming at V came to 5 bases and at J to 8 bases, leaving 7 bases not matched to a gene. Germline CDR1 is SGHNT and CDR2 is YENEEA. DNA for the CDR3: TGTGCCAGCAGCCCCGGGGACAGGGGGCGCGATGAGCAGTTCTTC. This sequence encodes CASSPGDRGRDEQFF.

V is TRBV18 and J is TRBJ1-4, with D perhaps matching TRBD1 (6 bases). Trimming shortened V by 3 bases and J by 2 bases, and 13 bases separated the two germline ends. Per the germline V gene, CDR1 is KGHSH and CDR2 is LQKENI. This CDR3 contains 16 residues. The CDR3 nucleotides are TGTGCCAGCTCACCGCGACCAGGGGTTACTAATGAAAAACTGTTTTTT. Amino acids: CASSPRPGVTNEKLFF.

Here the CDR3 reads CGGTGLGNTEAFF. DNA of the CDR3: TGCGGTGGGACAGGCCTGGGGAACACTGAAGCTTTCTTT. This chain connects TRBV29-1 to TRBJ1-1, with 8 bases that match TRBD1. This CDR3 comprises 13 residues. Per germline, CDR1 SQVTM and CDR2 ANQGSEA.